The 5 T cell receptor beta chains below all came from one sample that was sequenced in a study of circulating tumor DNA in untreated peripheral T-cell lymphoma. Using immunoSEQ multiplex PCR, the repertoire was profiled, and TCRdb retains in-frame clones only, with some absent. The profile covers over 7,000 clones, with about 80% appearing a single time and 15% to 20% taken by the ten largest. Specimen: tumor tissue. These receptors were obtained from a human donor with peripheral T-cell lymphoma.

V is TRBV4-1 and J is TRBJ2-4; the match to TRBD2 covers 9 bases. Trimming took 0 bases from V and 2 from J; bases not matched to a gene: 5. Per germline, CDR1 MGHRA and CDR2 YSYEKL. The CDR3 sequence is 17 residues long. The CDR3 nucleotides read TGCGCCAGCAGCCAAGAACCCAGCGGGAGGACCAAAAACATTCAGTACTTC. This sequence encodes CASSQEPSGRTKNIQYF.

J is TRBJ2-1 and V is TRBV12-2; no check of the table's D call, TRBD2, against the DNA was made. TRBV12-2 is deemed a pseudogene. The CDR3 is made up of 19 amino acids. CDR3 sequence reads: CASRLARLAGVYSYNEQFF. CDR3 DNA sequence: TGTGCAAGTCGCTTAGCCCGACTAGCGGGAGTCTATTCCTACAATGAGCAGTTCTTC.

The table lists this clone with a count of one. The chain employs TRBV15 and TRBJ2-3; the match to TRBD1 covers 11 bases. Trimming removed 2 bases from V and 5 bases from J; junction bases left unmatched: 3. Germline CDR1 and CDR2: LNHNV and YYDKDF (reference sequence). The CDR3 spans 15 residues. The CDR3 here is CATSRIGTGGDTQYF. Written as DNA, the CDR3 is TGTGCCACCAGCAGAATAGGGACAGGGGGAGATACGCAGTATTTT.

This clone was seen a few times. V usage is TRBV11-3 and J usage is TRBJ1-2, with a possible D match to TRBD1 (5 bases). Looked up from germline, CDR1 is SGHNT and CDR2 is YENEEA. The V and J ends lost 3 bases and 5 bases respectively, with 13 bases between them. This CDR3 is 14 amino acids long. CDR3 DNA sequence: TGTGCCAGCAGCTTGGAGGGGTTGTGGTATGGCTACACCTTC. It yields the protein CASSLEGLWYGYTF. Full variable domain (missing parts from reference TRBV11-3 and TRBJ1-2): EAGVVQSPRYKIIEKKQPVAFWCNPISGHNTLYWYLQNLGQGPELLIRYENEEAVDDSQLPKDRFSAERLKGVDSTLKIQPAELGDSAVYLCASSLEGLWYGYTFGSGTRLTVV.

The J gene is TRBJ2-2, the V gene TRBV6-8; 9 positions match TRBD2. There are 16 residues in the CDR3. The germline V gene encodes CDR1 MNHGY and CDR2 SAAAGT. J lost 6 bases, V lost 4 bases, and 9 bases had no gene match. CDR3 sequence reads: CASSSDRTSAAGELFF. CDR3 nucleotide sequence: TGTGCCAGCAGTTCCGATAGGACTAGCGCAGCCGGGGAGCTGTTTTTT.